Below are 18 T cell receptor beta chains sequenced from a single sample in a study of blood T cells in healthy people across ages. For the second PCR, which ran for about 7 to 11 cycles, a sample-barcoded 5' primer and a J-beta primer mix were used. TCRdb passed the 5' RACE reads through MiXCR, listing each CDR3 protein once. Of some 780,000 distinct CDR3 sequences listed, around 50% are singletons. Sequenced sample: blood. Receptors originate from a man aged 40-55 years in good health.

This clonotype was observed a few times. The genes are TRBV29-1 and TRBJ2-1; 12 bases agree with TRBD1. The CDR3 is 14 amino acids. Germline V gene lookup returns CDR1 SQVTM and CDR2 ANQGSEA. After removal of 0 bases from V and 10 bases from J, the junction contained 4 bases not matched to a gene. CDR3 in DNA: TGCAGCGTTGAAGATGGGACAGGGGGCGACGAGCAGTTCTTC. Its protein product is CSVEDGTGGDEQFF.

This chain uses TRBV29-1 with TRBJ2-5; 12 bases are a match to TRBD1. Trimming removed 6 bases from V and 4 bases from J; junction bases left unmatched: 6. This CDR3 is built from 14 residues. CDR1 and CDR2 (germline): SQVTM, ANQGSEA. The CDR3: CSVDWGQGAETQYF. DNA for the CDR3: TGCAGCGTAGACTGGGGACAGGGGGCAGAGACCCAGTACTTC.

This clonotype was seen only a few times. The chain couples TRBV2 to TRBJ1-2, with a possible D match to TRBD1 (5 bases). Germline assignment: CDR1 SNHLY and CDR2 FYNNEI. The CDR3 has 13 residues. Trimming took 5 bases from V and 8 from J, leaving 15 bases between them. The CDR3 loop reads CASSPGGPGGYTF. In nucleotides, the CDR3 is TGTGCCAGCAGTCCTGGGGGACCGGGCGGCTACACCTTC.

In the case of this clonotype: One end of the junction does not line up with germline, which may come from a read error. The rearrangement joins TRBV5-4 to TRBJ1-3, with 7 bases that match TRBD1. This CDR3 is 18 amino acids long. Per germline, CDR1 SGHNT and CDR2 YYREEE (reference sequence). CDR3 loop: CASSIGGTATHSGDTIYF. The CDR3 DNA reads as TGTGCCAGCAGCATTGGTGGGACAGCAACCCACTCTGGAGACACCATATATTTT.

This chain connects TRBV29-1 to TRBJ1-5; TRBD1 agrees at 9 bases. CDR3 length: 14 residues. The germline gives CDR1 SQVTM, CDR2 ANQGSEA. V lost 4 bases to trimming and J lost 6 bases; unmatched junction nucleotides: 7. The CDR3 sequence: CSVASGTGFQPQHF. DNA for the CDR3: TGCAGCGTTGCATCCGGGACAGGGTTTCAGCCCCAGCATTTT.

The CDR3 nucleotides are TGCAGTGCTAGGTGGCCCGGTCAGTTGGGGGGCTACACCTTC. This codes for CSARWPGQLGGYTF. The V gene is TRBV20-1, the J gene TRBJ1-2, with D uncertain. The CDR3 is 14 residues long. Germline V gives CDR1 DFQATT, CDR2 SNEGSKA (reference sequence). V lost 3 bases and J 8 bases, leaving 19 bases between the germline ends.

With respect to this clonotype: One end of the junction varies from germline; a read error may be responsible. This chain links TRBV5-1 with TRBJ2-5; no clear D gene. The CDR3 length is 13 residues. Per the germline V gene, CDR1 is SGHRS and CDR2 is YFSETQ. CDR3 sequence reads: CASSLAQQETQYF. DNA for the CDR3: TGTGCCAGCAGTTTAGCACAGCAAGAGACCCAGTACTTC.

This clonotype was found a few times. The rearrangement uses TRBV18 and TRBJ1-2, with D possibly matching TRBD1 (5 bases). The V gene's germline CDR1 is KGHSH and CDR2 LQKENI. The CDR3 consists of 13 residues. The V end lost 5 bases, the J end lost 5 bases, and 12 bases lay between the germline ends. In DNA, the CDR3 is TGTGCCAGCTCAGACGGGGCAAGTTATGGCTACACCTTC. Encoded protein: CASSDGASYGYTF. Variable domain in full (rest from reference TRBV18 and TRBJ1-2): NAGVMQNPRHLVRRRGQEARLRCSPMKGHSHVYWYRQLPEEGLKFMVYLQKENIIDESGMPKERFSAEFPKEGPSILRIQQVVRGDSAAYFCASSDGASYGYTFGSGTRLTVV.

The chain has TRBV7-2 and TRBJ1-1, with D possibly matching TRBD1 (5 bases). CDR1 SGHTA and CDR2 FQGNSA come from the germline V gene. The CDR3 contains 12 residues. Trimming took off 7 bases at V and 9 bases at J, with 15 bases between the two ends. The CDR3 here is CASTSEGIKAFF. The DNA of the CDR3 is TGTGCCAGCACCTCGGAGGGGATAAAAGCTTTCTTT.

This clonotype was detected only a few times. The CDR3 bases are TGTGCCATCAGTGAGGAGGACACCCATCAGCCCCAGCATTTT. This sequence encodes CAISEEDTHQPQHF. The rearrangement joins TRBV10-3 to TRBJ1-5; maybe TRBD1 (5 bases). CDR1 and CDR2 from the germline V gene are ENHRY and SYGVKD. Trimming cost V 2 bases and J 5 bases, with 10 bases left between them. This CDR3 is 14 amino acids long.

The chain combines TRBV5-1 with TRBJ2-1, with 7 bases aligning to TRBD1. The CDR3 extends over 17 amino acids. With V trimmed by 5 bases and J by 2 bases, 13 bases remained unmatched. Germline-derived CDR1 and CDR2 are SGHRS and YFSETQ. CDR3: CASRPKGPGQTYNEQFF. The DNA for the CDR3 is TGCGCCAGCAGACCGAAGGGCCCGGGACAGACCTACAATGAGCAGTTCTTC.

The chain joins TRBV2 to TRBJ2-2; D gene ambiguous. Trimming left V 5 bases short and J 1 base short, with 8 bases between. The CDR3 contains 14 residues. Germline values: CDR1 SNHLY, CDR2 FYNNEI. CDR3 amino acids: CASSPSRNTGELFF. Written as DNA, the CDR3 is TGTGCCAGCAGTCCAAGCAGGAACACCGGGGAGCTGTTTTTT.

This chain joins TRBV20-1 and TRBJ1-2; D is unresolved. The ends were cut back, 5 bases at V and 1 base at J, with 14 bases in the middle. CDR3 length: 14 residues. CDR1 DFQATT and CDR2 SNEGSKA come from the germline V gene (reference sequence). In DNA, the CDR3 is TGCAGTGCTCCGCTCCCTCATAGTAACTATGGCTACACCTTC. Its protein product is CSAPLPHSNYGYTF.

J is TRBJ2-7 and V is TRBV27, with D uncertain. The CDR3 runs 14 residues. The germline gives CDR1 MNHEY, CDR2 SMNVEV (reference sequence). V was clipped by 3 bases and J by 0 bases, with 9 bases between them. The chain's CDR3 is CASSFSSYSYEQYF. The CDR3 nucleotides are TGTGCCAGCAGTTTCTCCTCCTACTCCTACGAGCAGTACTTC.

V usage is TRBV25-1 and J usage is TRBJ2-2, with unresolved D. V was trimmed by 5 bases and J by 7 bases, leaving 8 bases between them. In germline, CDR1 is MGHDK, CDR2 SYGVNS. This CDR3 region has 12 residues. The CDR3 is CASSRRVGELFF. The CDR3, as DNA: TGTGCCAGCAGTCGACGGGTCGGGGAGCTGTTTTTT.

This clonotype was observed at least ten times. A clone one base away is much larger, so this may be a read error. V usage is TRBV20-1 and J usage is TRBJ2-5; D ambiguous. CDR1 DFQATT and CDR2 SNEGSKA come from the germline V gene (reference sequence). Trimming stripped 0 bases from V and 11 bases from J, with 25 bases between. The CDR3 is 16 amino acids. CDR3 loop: CSARDSLGINSHEQYF. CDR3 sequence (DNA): TGCAGTGCTAGAGATTCTCTCGGTATCAATTCACATGAGCAGTACTTC.

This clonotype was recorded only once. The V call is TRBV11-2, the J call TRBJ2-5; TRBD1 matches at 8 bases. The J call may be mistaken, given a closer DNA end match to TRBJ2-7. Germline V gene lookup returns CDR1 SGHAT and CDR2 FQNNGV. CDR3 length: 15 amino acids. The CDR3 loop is CASSLGRGQGYEQYF. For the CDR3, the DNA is TGTGCCAGCAGCTTAGGCAGGGGGCAGGGTTACGAGCAGTACTTC.

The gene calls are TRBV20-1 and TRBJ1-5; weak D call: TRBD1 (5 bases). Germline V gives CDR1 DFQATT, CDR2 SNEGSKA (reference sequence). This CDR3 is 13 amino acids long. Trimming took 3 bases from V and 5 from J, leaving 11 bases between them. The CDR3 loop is CSASGGLDQPQHF. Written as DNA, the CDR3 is TGCAGTGCTAGTGGGGGTTTGGATCAGCCCCAGCATTTT.